Sequencing of this T cell receptor (beta chain) was carried out in a study of cytomegalovirus exposure and HLA in healthy donors. Study details: A subsequent analysis reported that the roughly 120 validation repertoires were produced on the same platform that had also been used for the 666 first-cohort repertoires.

V dropped 4 bases and J dropped 4 bases, with 12 bases sitting between them. The CDR3 loop spans 13 amino acids. Germline V gene lookup returns CDR1 SQVTM and CDR2 ANQGSEA. In regard to this clone: Its antigen remains unidentified.

Generated by immunoSEQ multiplex PCR, the TCRdb table keeps only in-frame clones and is missing some. Of about 110,000 clones listed, 95% were seen once; the top ten hold approximately 0.67%. General observations from the study: The investigators catalogued about 170 TCR beta chains as cytomegalovirus-associated. Reports showed the classifier diagnosing cytomegalovirus status with high specificity and sensitivity. Most TCR sequences were uncommon, yet certain public TCRs appeared in many donors.

The sequence came from a woman in her late teens or twenties in good health and CMV-seronegative. The chain joins TRBV29-1 to TRBJ2-3; possible D gene TRBD1, 6 bases. Sequencing input: PBMCs. In DNA form, the CDR3 reads TGCAGCGTTGCGAGGGGGAGCGCAGATACGCAGTATTTT. Its protein is CSVARGSADTQYF.